This T cell receptor (beta chain) was documented in a study of follicular helper T cells after annual influenza vaccination. Time point of the sample: 2013-2014 season, 7 days after vaccination. Donors with HIV/AIDS, active malignancy, immunomodulators or active illness were excluded. Trimming cost V 2 bases and J 6 bases, with 12 bases left between them. CDR3 length: 14 amino acids. The germline CDR1 and CDR2 sequences are ENHRY and SYGVKD. Produced via immunoSEQ multiplex PCR; TCRdb's table is partial and in-frame only. The table shows about 9,900 clones, with around 82% occurring only once. A note on this clone: The target antigen is unknown.

Whole-study results and caveats: Change in circulating plasmablasts correlated with ICOS+CD38+ cTfh clonality change. Recurrent ICOS+CD38+ cTfh clonotypes included tetramer and AIM influenza-specific ones.

J is TRBJ2-3 and V is TRBV10-3; the D is unclear. This specimen consisted of CXCR5- memory CD4+ T cells sorted from blood, obtained 7 days after influenza vaccination. The TCR was taken from an adult who received the influenza vaccine. The CDR3 loop is CAISERADSDTQYF. DNA for the CDR3: TGTGCCATCAGTGAGCGGGCTGATTCGGATACGCAGTATTTT.